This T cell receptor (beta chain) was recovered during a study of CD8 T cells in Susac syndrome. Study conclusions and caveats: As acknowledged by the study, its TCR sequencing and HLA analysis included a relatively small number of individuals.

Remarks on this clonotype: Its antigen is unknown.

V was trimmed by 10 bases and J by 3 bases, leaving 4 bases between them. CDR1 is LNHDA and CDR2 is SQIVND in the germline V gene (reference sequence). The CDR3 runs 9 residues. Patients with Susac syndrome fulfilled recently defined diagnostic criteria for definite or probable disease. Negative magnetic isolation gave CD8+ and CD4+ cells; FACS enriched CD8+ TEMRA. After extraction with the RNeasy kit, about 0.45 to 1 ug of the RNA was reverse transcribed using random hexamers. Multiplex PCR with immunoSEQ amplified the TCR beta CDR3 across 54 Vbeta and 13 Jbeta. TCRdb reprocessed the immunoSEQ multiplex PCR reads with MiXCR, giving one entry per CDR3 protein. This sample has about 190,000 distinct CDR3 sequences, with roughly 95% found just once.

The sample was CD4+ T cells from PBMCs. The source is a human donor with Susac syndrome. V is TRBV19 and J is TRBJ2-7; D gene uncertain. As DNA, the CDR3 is TGTGCCACCTACTACGAGCAGTACTTC. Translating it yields CATYYEQYF.